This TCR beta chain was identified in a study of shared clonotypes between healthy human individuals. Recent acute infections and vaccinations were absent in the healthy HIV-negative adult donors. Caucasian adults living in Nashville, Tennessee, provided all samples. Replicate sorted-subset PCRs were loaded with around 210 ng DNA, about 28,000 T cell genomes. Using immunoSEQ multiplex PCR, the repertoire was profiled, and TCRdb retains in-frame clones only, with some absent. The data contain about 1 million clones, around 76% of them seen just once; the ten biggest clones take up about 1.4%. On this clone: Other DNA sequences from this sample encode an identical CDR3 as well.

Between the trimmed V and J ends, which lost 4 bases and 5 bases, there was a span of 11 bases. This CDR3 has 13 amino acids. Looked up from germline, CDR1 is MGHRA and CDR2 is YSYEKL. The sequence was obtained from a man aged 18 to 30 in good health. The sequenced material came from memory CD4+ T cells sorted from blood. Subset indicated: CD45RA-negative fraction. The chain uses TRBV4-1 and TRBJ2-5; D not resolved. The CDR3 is CASSPGSRETQYF. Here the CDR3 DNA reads TGCGCCAGCAGCCCCGGGTCCCGCGAGACCCAGTACTTC.